The subject of this entry is one T cell receptor beta chain. This sample stems from a study of blood T cell repertoires in COVID-19. Study summary: Sites in the United States, Italy and Spain provided acute and convalescent COVID-19 samples.

Original methodology: For nucleated cells, counts were estimated from reference gene primer amplification. The assay was immunoSEQ multiplex PCR, and TCRdb's table has in-frame clones only and misses some. Clone size and the V and J calls come from that table; the DNA yielded D and trimming. The sample contains approximately 300,000 clones, roughly nine tenths of which appear only once. Trimming took off 5 bases at V and 4 bases at J, with 20 bases between the two ends. Germline CDR1 is MNHEY and CDR2 is SMNVEV (reference sequence). This CDR3 comprises 16 residues. J is TRBJ1-1 and V is TRBV27, with D tentatively TRBD1 (5 bases). The sequencing sample was made of peripheral blood. This TCR was recovered from a man in his late teens or twenties who had recovered from COVID-19. The CDR3 here is CASSQGAGFGATEAFF. In DNA, the CDR3 is TGTGCCAGCAGTCAAGGGGCAGGGTTTGGGGCCACTGAAGCTTTCTTT.